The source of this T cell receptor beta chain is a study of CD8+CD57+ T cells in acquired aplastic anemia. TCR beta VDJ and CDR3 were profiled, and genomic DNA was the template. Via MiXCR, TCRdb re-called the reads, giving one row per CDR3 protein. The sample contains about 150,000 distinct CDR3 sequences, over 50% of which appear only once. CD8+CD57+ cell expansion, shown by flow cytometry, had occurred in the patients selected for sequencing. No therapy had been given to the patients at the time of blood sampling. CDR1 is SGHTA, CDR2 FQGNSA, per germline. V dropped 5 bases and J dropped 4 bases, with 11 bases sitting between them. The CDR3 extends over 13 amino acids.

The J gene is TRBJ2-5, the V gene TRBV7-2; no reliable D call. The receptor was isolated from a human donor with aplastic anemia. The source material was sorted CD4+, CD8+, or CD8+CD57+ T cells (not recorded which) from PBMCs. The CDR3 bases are TGTGCCAGCAGCCTGGGCAGTGGAGAGACCCAGTACTTC. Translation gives CASSLGSGETQYF.